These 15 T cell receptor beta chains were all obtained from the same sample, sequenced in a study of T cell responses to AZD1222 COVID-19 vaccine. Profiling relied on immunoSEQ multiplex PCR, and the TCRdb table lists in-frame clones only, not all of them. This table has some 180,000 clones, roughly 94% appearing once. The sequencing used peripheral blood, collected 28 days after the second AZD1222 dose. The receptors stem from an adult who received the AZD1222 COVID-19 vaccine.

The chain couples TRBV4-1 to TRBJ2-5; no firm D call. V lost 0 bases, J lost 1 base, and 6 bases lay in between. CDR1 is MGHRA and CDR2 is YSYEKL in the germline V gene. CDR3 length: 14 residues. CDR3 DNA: TGCGCCAGCAGCCAAGATCCAGCCCAAGAGACCCAGTACTTC. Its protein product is CASSQDPAQETQYF.

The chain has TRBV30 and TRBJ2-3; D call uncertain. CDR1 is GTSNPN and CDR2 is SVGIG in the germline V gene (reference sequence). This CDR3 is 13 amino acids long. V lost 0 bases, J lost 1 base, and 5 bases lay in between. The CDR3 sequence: CAWSVGGTDTQYF. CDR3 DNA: TGTGCCTGGAGTGTAGGAGGCACAGATACGCAGTATTTT. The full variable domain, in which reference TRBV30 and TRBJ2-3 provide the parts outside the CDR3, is SQTIHQWPATLVQPVGSPLSLECTVEGTSNPNLYWYRQAAGRGLQLLFYSVGIGQISSEVPQNLSASRPQDRQFILSSKKLLLSDSGFYLCAWSVGGTDTQYFGPGTRLTVL.

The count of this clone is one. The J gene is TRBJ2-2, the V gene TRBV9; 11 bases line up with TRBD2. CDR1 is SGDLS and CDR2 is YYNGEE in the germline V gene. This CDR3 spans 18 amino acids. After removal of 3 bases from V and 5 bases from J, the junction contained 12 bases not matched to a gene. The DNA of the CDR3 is TGTGCCAGCAGCGCGGGACTAGCGGACCGAGTAGGGACCGGGGAGCTGTTTTTT. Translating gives CASSAGLADRVGTGELFF.

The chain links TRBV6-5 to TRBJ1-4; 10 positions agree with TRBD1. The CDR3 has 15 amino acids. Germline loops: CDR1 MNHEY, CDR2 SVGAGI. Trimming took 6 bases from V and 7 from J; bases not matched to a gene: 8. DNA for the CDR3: TGTGCCAGCAGATACCCGGGACAGGGGAGTGAAAAACTGTTTTTT. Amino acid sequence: CASRYPGQGSEKLFF.

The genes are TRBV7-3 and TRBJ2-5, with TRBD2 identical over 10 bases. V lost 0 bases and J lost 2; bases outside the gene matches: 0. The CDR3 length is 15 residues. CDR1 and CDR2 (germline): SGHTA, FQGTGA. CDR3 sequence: CASSLTAGGQETQYF. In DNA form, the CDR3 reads TGTGCCAGCAGCTTAACAGCGGGGGGGCAAGAGACCCAGTACTTC.

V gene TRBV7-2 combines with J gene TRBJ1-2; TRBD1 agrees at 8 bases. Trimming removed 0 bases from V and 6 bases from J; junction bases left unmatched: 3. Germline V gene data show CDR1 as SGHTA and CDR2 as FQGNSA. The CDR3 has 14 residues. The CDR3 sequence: CASSLAGQVHGYTF. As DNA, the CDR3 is TGTGCCAGCAGCTTAGCGGGACAGGTCCATGGCTACACCTTC. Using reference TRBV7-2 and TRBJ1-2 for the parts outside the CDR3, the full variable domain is GAGVSQSPSNKVTEKGKDVELRCDPISGHTALYWYRQSLGQGLEFLIYFQGNSAPDKSGLPSDRFSAERTGGSVSTLTIQRTQQEDSAVYLCASSLAGQVHGYTFGSGTRLTVV.

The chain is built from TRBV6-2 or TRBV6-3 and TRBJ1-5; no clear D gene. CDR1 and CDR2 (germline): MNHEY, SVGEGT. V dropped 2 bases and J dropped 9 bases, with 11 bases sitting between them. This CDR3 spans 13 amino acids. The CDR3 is CASSYGRLWPQHF. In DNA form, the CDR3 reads TGTGCCAGCAGTTACGGCAGACTGTGGCCCCAGCATTTT.

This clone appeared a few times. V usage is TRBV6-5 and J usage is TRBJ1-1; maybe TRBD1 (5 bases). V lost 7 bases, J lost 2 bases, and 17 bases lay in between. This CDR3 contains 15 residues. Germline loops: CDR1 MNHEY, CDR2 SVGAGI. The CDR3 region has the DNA TGTGCCAGCAAAATACTGGGACCGCAAAACACTGAAGCTTTCTTT. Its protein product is CASKILGPQNTEAFF.

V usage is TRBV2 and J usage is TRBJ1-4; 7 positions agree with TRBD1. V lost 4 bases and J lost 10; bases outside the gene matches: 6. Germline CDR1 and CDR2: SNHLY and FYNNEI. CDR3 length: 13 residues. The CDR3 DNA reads TGTGCCAGCAGTGGCCAGGGGGGTGGAAAACTGTTTTTT. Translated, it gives CASSGQGGGKLFF.

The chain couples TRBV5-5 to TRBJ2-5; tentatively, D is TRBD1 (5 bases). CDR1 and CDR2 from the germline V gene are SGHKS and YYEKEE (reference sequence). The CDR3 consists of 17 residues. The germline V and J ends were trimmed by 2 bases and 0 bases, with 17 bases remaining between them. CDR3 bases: TGTGCCAGCAGCTTAACTGGGGCCGCACCATACCAAGAGACCCAGTACTTC. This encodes CASSLTGAAPYQETQYF.

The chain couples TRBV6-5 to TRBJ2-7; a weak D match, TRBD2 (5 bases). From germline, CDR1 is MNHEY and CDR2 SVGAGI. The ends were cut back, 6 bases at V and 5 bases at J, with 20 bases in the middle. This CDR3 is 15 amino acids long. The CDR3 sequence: CASSSRETRKNEQYF. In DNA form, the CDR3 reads TGTGCCAGCAGCTCGAGGGAGACCCGTAAAAACGAGCAGTACTTC.

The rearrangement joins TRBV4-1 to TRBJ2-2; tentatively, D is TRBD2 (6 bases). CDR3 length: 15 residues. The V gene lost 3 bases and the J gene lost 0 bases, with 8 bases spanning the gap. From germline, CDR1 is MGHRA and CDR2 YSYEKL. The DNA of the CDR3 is TGCGCCAGCAGCCAGGAGGGCCCGAACACCGGGGAGCTGTTTTTT. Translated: CASSQEGPNTGELFF.

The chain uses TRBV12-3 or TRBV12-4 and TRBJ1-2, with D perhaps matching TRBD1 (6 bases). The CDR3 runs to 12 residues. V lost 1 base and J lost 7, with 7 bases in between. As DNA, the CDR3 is TGTGCCAGCAGTTTAGACAGGGTTGGCTACACCTTC. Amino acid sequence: CASSLDRVGYTF.

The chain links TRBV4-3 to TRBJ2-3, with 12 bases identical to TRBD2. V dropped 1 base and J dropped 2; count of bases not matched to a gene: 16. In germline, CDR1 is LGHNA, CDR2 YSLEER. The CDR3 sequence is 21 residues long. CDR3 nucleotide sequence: TGCGCCAGCAGCCAAGGTTCTCTAGCGGGGGGGGACCTAATCCTCACAGATACGCAGTATTTT. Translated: CASSQGSLAGGDLILTDTQYF.

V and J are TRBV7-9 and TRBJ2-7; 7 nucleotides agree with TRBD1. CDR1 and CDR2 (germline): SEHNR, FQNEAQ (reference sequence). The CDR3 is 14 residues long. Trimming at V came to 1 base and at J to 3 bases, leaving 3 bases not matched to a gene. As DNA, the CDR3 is TGTGCCAGCAGCTTAGTGGGACAGTACTACGAGCAGTACTTC. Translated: CASSLVGQYYEQYF.